A selection of T cell receptor beta chains follows, all from one sample in a study of OX40 agonist ivuxolimab in advanced cancers. The table came from immunoSEQ multiplex PCR; TCRdb's copy has only in-frame clones and leaves some out. The sample has 55,000 to 85,000 clones, about 90% seen once. Here the sequenced sample was CD4+ or CD8+ T cells sorted from blood, taken in a trial of the OX40 agonist ivuxolimab. The receptors stem from an adult with an advanced solid tumor such as melanoma, head and neck, liver or kidney cancer. Both conserved end residues are part of each CDR3. A D gene is named only where the DNA matches it firmly. Only part of the rows carry a size: once, few, many, or a class if the clone is expanded.

TRBJ2-7,-,TRBD2,TRBV15,CATSPRLAGAYEQYF,TGTGCCACGAGCCCACGGCTAGCGGGGGCCTACGAGCAGTACTTC
TRBJ2-3,-,-,TRBV5-1,CASSLAGSTDTQYF,TGCGCCAGCAGCTTGGCAGGGAGCACAGATACGCAGTATTTT
TRBJ2-1,once,TRBD2,TRBV5-1,CASSLVASGRAYNEQFF,TGCGCCAGCAGCTTGGTGGCTAGCGGGAGGGCCTACAATGAGCAGTTCTTC
TRBJ2-6,-,TRBD1,TRBV9,CASSVRGQGWKSGANVLTF,TGTGCCAGCAGCGTCAGGGGACAGGGTTGGAAATCTGGGGCCAACGTCCTGACTTTC
TRBJ1-4,-,TRBD1,TRBV19,CASSATGGSSKLFF,TGTGCCAGTAGTGCCACAGGGGGCTCGTCAAAACTGTTTTTT
TRBJ2-5,-,TRBD1,TRBV5-1,CASSLQGAKETQYF,TGCGCCAGCAGCTTACAGGGGGCGAAAGAGACCCAGTACTTC
TRBJ2-1,-,-,TRBV5-1,CASTPRVAASYNEQFF,TGCGCCAGCACCCCGCGGGTAGCGGCCTCCTACAATGAGCAGTTCTTC
TRBJ1-5,-,-,TRBV28,CASSLPVGKASNQPQHF,TGTGCCAGCAGTTTACCCGTGGGGAAGGCGAGCAATCAGCCCCAGCATTTT
TRBJ1-2,-,-,TRBV19,CASSTTEDYGYTF,TGTGCCAGTAGTACGACGGAGGACTATGGCTACACCTTC
TRBJ2-5,once,-,TRBV27,CASSLGETQYF,TGTGCCAGCAGTTTAGGAGAGACCCAGTACTTC
TRBJ2-3,-,TRBD1,TRBV19,CASRDRGTDTQYF,TGTGCCAGCCGGGACAGGGGTACAGATACGCAGTATTTT
TRBJ2-2,-,TRBD2,TRBV11-2,CASVQRGTGGPVGAGELFF,TGTGCCAGCGTCCAAAGGGGTACGGGAGGGCCTGTAGGGGCCGGGGAGCTGTTTTTT
TRBJ1-1,-,-,TRBV30,CAWSVTRDTEAFF,TGTGCCTGGAGTGTAACAAGGGACACTGAAGCTTTCTTT
TRBJ2-1,-,TRBD1,TRBV6-1,CASNDLTGDREQFF,TGTGCCAGCAATGATCTGACAGGGGATCGGGAGCAGTTCTTC
TRBJ2-3,-,TRBD2,TRBV9,CASSVESSGSLDTQYF,TGTGCCAGCAGCGTAGAGTCTAGCGGGAGTCTAGATACGCAGTATTTT
TRBJ2-7,-,-,TRBV2,CASSFNYEQYF,TGTGCCAGCAGCTTTAACTACGAGCAGTACTTC
TRBJ2-7,-,-,TRBV6-1,CASSEGSYEQYF,TGTGCCAGCAGTGAAGGGAGCTACGAGCAGTACTTC
TRBJ2-5,-,TRBD2,TRBV6-1,CASSGLAGPQETQYF,TGTGCCAGCAGTGGGCTAGCGGGCCCACAAGAGACCCAGTACTTC
TRBJ2-3,-,TRBD2,TRBV14,CASSHWTSGSGYGDTQYF,TGTGCCAGCAGCCATTGGACTAGCGGGAGCGGATATGGAGATACGCAGTATTTT
TRBJ1-5,-,-,TRBV5-4,CASSFSQGSNSNQPQHF,TGTGCCAGCAGCTTCTCTCAAGGGTCTAACAGCAATCAGCCCCAGCATTTT
TRBJ2-1,-,-,TRBV5-1,CASSLVRLAVGNEQFF,TGCGCCAGCAGCTTGGTTCGGCTAGCCGTTGGCAATGAGCAGTTCTTC
TRBJ2-5,-,-,TRBV7-9,CASSQTETQYF,TGTGCCAGCAGCCAGACCGAGACCCAGTACTTC
TRBJ2-1,once,TRBD2,TRBV13,CASSSPEGLAGENEQFF,TGTGCCAGCAGCTCCCCCGAGGGACTAGCGGGAGAGAATGAGCAGTTCTTC
TRBJ2-3,once,-,TRBV28,CASSFSEGPGATDTQYF,TGTGCCAGCAGTTTTAGCGAGGGGCCAGGGGCTACAGATACGCAGTATTTT
TRBJ1-2,-,TRBD1,TRBV9,CASSVSEGQYYGYTF,TGTGCCAGCAGCGTAAGTGAGGGACAGTACTATGGCTACACCTTC
TRBJ1-3,-,-,TRBV28,CASRGLGNTIYF,TGTGCCAGCAGGGGGCTTGGAAACACCATATATTTT
TRBJ2-1,-,TRBD2,TRBV25-1,CASSEYRLAGPNEQFF,TGTGCCAGCAGTGAATATCGACTAGCGGGGCCCAATGAGCAGTTCTTC
TRBJ1-1,-,-,TRBV10-1,CASSESTLLGTEAFF,TGCGCCAGCAGTGAGTCGACTCTTCTGGGCACTGAAGCTTTCTTT
TRBJ2-7,-,-,TRBV11-2,CASSEQGYEQYF,TGTGCCAGCAGCGAACAGGGCTACGAGCAGTACTTC
TRBJ2-1,-,TRBD2,TRBV10-3,CAISDPGTSGRGSYNEQFF,TGTGCCATCAGTGATCCCGGGACTAGCGGCAGGGGCTCCTACAATGAGCAGTTCTTC
TRBJ1-4,-,-,TRBV27,CASSLEGANEKLFF,TGTGCCAGCAGTTTAGAGGGGGCTAATGAAAAACTGTTTTTT
TRBJ2-1,-,TRBD2,TRBV7-2,CASSTLIRGGRADEQFF,TGTGCCAGCAGCACACTAATACGGGGGGGAAGGGCAGATGAGCAGTTCTTC
TRBJ2-2,once,-,TRBV6-4,CASSSTQPDRIPGELFF,TGTGCCAGCAGTTCAACACAACCCGACAGGATCCCCGGGGAGCTGTTTTTT
TRBJ2-1,-,TRBD2,TRBV7-8,CASSPSLREGGLWEQFF,TGTGCCAGCAGCCCGAGTTTGCGGGAGGGGGGATTGTGGGAGCAGTTCTTC
TRBJ2-7,-,-,TRBV19,CASSAGAGRSYEQYF,TGTGCCAGTAGCGCGGGGGCAGGGAGGTCCTACGAGCAGTACTTC
TRBJ2-7,-,TRBD1,TRBV29-1,CSVERFGTGAYEQYF,TGCAGCGTTGAAAGGTTTGGGACAGGGGCCTACGAGCAGTACTTC
TRBJ1-5,-,-,TRBV7-9,CASSLGQYNQPQHF,TGTGCCAGCAGCTTGGGGCAGTACAATCAGCCCCAGCATTTT
TRBJ1-2,once,-,TRBV7-8,CASSFGLGQYGYTF,TGTGCCAGCAGCTTCGGTCTCGGACAGTATGGCTACACCTTC
TRBJ1-1,-,TRBD1,TRBV11-1,CASSLGKGQGFTEAFF,TGTGCCAGCAGCTTAGGGAAGGGACAGGGGTTCACTGAAGCTTTCTTT
TRBJ1-1,-,TRBD1,TRBV6-1,CASSARTGAEAFF,TGTGCCAGCAGTGCCAGGACAGGGGCTGAAGCTTTCTTT
TRBJ1-1,few,-,TRBV7-3,CASIGRGNTEAFF,TGTGCCAGCATCGGTCGGGGGAACACTGAAGCTTTCTTT
TRBJ1-5,-,-,TRBV19,CASSIEQGPHQPQHF,TGTGCCAGTAGTATAGAACAGGGCCCCCATCAGCCCCAGCATTTT
TRBJ2-2,-,-,TRBV23-1,CASSHSGLANTGELFF,TGCGCCAGCAGTCACTCTGGACTGGCGAACACCGGGGAGCTGTTTTTT
TRBJ1-3,-,-,TRBV9,CASSVAGGNTIYF,TGTGCCAGCAGCGTAGCGGGGGGAAACACCATATATTTT
TRBJ2-7,once,-,TRBV19,CASSVQVGYEQYF,TGTGCCAGTAGTGTACAGGTAGGGTACGAGCAGTACTTC
TRBJ1-3,-,-,TRBV5-8,CASSLTMKPFGNTIYF,TGTGCCAGCAGCTTGACCATGAAACCCTTTGGAAACACCATATATTTT
TRBJ1-5,-,-,TRBV6-1,CASSEARGDYQPQHF,TGTGCCAGCAGTGAAGCAAGGGGGGACTATCAGCCCCAGCATTTT
TRBJ2-7,-,-,TRBV28,CASSLGQYEQYF,TGTGCCAGCAGTCTAGGCCAGTACGAGCAGTACTTC
TRBJ2-3,-,-,TRBV7-9,CASGESRDTQYF,TGTGCCAGCGGGGAGTCTAGAGATACGCAGTATTTT
TRBJ2-3,-,TRBD2,TRBV2,CASTGTSGRSTDTQYF,TGTGCCAGTACCGGGACTAGCGGGCGTTCGACAGATACGCAGTATTTT
TRBJ2-1,-,TRBD2,TRBV7-8,CASSPGTSGLNEQFF,TGTGCCAGCAGCCCCGGGACTAGCGGGCTCAATGAGCAGTTCTTC
TRBJ1-1,-,-,TRBV5-6,CASSLVGAHTEAFF,TGTGCCAGCAGCTTGGTGGGGGCCCACACTGAAGCTTTCTTT
TRBJ2-5,-,TRBD1,TRBV29-1,CSVDSRARGRGGTQYF,TGCAGCGTTGATTCTCGGGCCAGGGGGCGAGGGGGGACCCAGTACTTC
TRBJ2-2,-,-,TRBV6-4,CASSDSDKNTGELFF,TGTGCCAGCAGTGACTCCGACAAGAACACCGGGGAGCTGTTTTTT
TRBJ2-1,-,TRBD2,TRBV7-3,CASSPQREWPYNEQFF,TGTGCCAGCAGCCCCCAGCGGGAGTGGCCCTACAATGAGCAGTTCTTC
TRBJ2-1,-,TRBD2,TRBV6-1,CASSRTSGSYNEQFF,TGTGCCAGCAGTCGGACTAGCGGTTCCTACAATGAGCAGTTCTTC